A single sample is the source of the 5 T cell receptor beta chains below, sequenced in a study of blood T cells in healthy people across ages. A second PCR, run for about 6 to 11 cycles, used a sample-barcoded 5' primer plus a J-beta primer mix. A single record per CDR3 protein comes from TCRdb applying MiXCR to the 5' RACE reads. Among around 800,000 distinct CDR3 sequences listed, less than 80% were seen once. Sequencing used blood. These receptors all come from a young man in good health.

The chain has TRBV25-1 and TRBJ2-3; TRBD1 matches 9 bases. The J segment lost 4 bases and the V segment lost 5 bases, leaving 7 bases of the junction unmatched. CDR3 length: 15 amino acids. From germline, CDR1 is MGHDK and CDR2 SYGVNS. The DNA for the CDR3 is TGTGCCAGCAGTAGACCGACAGGGGGGCCAGATACGCAGTATTTT. Its translation is CASSRPTGGPDTQYF.

This chain connects TRBV6-2 or TRBV6-3 to TRBJ2-2; TRBD1 aligns across 10 bases. J lost 3 bases, V lost 5 bases, and 6 bases had no gene match. This CDR3 spans 16 amino acids. In germline, CDR1 is MNHEY, CDR2 SVGEGT. The CDR3 coding sequence is TGTGCCAGCAGTCCTAGGACAGGGGGAGACACCGGGGAGCTGTTTTTT. Amino acid sequence: CASSPRTGGDTGELFF.

The chain employs TRBV10-3 and TRBJ2-2; 9 nucleotides line up with TRBD1. The CDR3 runs to 15 residues. From germline, CDR1 is ENHRY and CDR2 SYGVKD. The trim removed 6 bases at V and 6 bases at J, leaving 8 bases unmatched. CDR3 sequence: CAISAGTGPAGELFF. For the CDR3, the DNA is TGTGCCATCAGCGCCGGGACAGGGCCCGCCGGGGAGCTGTTTTTT.

The chain employs TRBV7-2 and TRBJ1-1; D not certain. Trimming removed 4 bases from V and 5 bases from J, with 17 bases in between. The CDR3 covers 15 residues. CDR1 and CDR2 from the germline V gene are SGHTA and FQGNSA. The CDR3 loop reads CASSSGAGEVTEAFF. CDR3 coding DNA: TGTGCCAGCAGCTCGGGCGCCGGAGAAGTGACTGAAGCTTTCTTT.

About this clonotype: The germline gene is not matched at one end of the junction; a read error may be the cause. V usage is TRBV20-1 and J usage is TRBJ1-2; D gene ambiguous. This CDR3 has 14 amino acids. Germline V gene data show CDR1 as DFQATT and CDR2 as SNEGSKA (reference sequence). For the CDR3, the DNA is TGCGGTGCTAGGGAAGTTGGGGCTAACTATGGCTACACCTTC. Protein product: CGAREVGANYGYTF.